This record concerns one T cell receptor (beta chain) sequence. Its antigen remains unidentified. Per-nucleotide qualities are absent, and no much larger clonotype sits a single base away. The CDR3 regions of human TCRbeta chains were analyzed by immunosequencing. For the original study's pipeline: Repertoire TCRs were checked for matches against a reference library of SARS-CoV-2-specific TCRs that had been generated using the MIRA antigen-specificity platform. Breadth was defined as the fraction of unique TCRs that were SARS-CoV-2-associated. Depth was defined as the fraction of total T cells that were SARS-CoV-2-associated. Using the MIRA data, each spike-specific TCR was assigned both to the spike region to which the TCR was reactive and to a CD4 or CD8 class. Log10-transformed breadth and depth values were compared by one-way ANOVA with Sidak's multiple comparisons tests. TCRdb limited this immuneACCESS table to in-frame rearrangements with V and J called. A share of clones is missing; checked studies link under half to unresolved V genes, and the rest is unexplained. The V and J calls and clone size are taken from that table; D and trimming were inferred from the DNA. This sample comprises approximately 82,000 clones, around nine tenths of them detected only once. Clones ranked in the top ten supply around 4.9% of the sample.

The intended sense of this specimen's time point label: baseline before first vaccination. The vaccinee samples were drawn from two UK trials, COV001 and COV002, one of which was a single-blind randomized controlled phase 2/3 trial testing AZD1222 (ChAdOx1 nCoV-19) in healthy adults. Trial participant PBMC samples were collected at day 0 and day 28 after the second dose for TCRbeta chain sequencing. These data belong to a study of T cell responses to AZD1222 COVID-19 vaccine (dated by TCRdb to the early 2020s). In the study overall: AZD1222 recipients with second doses at about 4 weeks or about 12 weeks were pooled, because spike-specific TCR depth and breadth did not differ between schedules. A total of over 230 trial participants underwent TCR sequencing, of whom about 200 received two doses of AZD1222 and about 25 received two doses of the MenACWY control vaccine. Trial participants were enrolled by age into 18-55, 56-69 and 70-plus year subgroups, with approximately 150, 30 and 60 TCR-sequenced participants respectively. The paper as a whole reports these results and caveats: Because no day 14 peak-response samples were available, the repertoires could be characterized only after the peak T cell response. Most participants were white British and females outnumbered males, and the authors suggested that clonal diversity may have been underestimated. After two AZD1222 doses, spike-specific TCR breadth and depth were significantly higher than at day 0 and than in MenACWY recipients. Vaccine-associated CD4 TCRs spanned the whole spike protein, with dominant responses in regions 160-218 and 743-854. Nearly half of unique spike-specific TCRs reportedly recognized epitopes outside regions mutated in the B.1.351 and B.1.1.7 variants. In the small 56-69-year group, the increase in depth fell short of significance, most likely because of low power. Conclusions about previously exposed vaccinees were limited because only a handful of AZD1222 recipients were SARS-CoV-2 seropositive at baseline.

V is trimmed back by 5 bases and J by 2 bases, and the junction contains 6 bases that no gene match accounts for. The germline V gene sets CDR1 to KGHDR and CDR2 to SFDVKD. The CDR3, from cysteine to phenylalanine, totals 16 residues. Just CDR3 DNA is preserved here, 48 bases in frame from base 1. This receptor was identified in an adult in good health. The specimen was peripheral blood, collected on day 0 of AZD1222 vaccination. Rearrangement joined TRBV24-1 to TRBJ2-3; 10 of the junction bases match TRBD2. The CDR3 region reads CATSAPGLAPTDTQYF. The bases are TGTGCCACCAGTGCCCCGGGACTAGCGCCCACAGATACGCAGTATTTT.